The 16 T cell receptor beta chains presented below share a single source sample, sequenced in a study of CD8+ T cells in alopecia areata. Once RNA had been extracted, it was reverse transcribed into cDNA to act as the sequencing template. TCRdb keeps only in-frame clones here, not all; method: immunoSEQ multiplex PCR. The sample holds 90,000 to 130,000 clones, about 60% seen once. The sample's treatment: oral pan-JAK inhibitor, 5-10 mg twice daily. The starting material was CD8+ T cells sorted from blood, obtained at week 24, from a patient treated with tofacitinib. The receptor set was obtained from a human donor with alopecia areata.

There are a few counts of this clone. The rearrangement uses TRBV27 and TRBJ2-1; D gene uncertain. The CDR3 runs to 14 residues. The germline V gene has CDR1 MNHEY and CDR2 SMNVEV (reference sequence). Trimming removed 7 bases at V and 8 bases at J, with 18 bases between. This CDR3 is CASKLVGSPDEQFF. CDR3 coding DNA: TGTGCCAGCAAACTCGTGGGCTCGCCGGATGAGCAGTTCTTC.

This clone was found a few times. The chain is built from TRBV29-1 and TRBJ2-3; tentative D call: TRBD1 (7 bases). V lost 5 bases to trimming and J lost 2 bases, with 11 bases between them. This CDR3 is 13 amino acids long. Germline V CDR1 and CDR2: SQVTM, ANQGSEA. The CDR3 region is CSVQEGATDTQYF. As DNA, the CDR3 is TGCAGCGTTCAGGAGGGGGCCACAGATACGCAGTATTTT.

This rearrangement joins TRBV6-5 to TRBJ2-3; TRBD2 might be the D (5 bases). V was cut by 6 bases and J by 2 bases, with 12 bases left in between. This CDR3 is 14 amino acids long. Per germline, CDR1 MNHEY and CDR2 SVGAGI. CDR3 residues: CASSPAGVTDTQYF. The DNA of the CDR3 is TGTGCCAGCAGCCCAGCCGGGGTCACAGATACGCAGTATTTT.

The chain employs TRBV20-1 and TRBJ2-5; D remains ambiguous. Trimming took 4 bases from V and 3 from J, leaving 3 bases between them. Germline V gene lookup returns CDR1 DFQATT and CDR2 SNEGSKA (reference sequence). This CDR3 is built from 10 residues. The CDR3 loop is CSAIEETQYF. DNA for the CDR3: TGCAGTGCTATTGAAGAGACCCAGTACTTC.

This clone was seen more than once but under ten times. The V gene is TRBV9, the J gene TRBJ1-1; D remains ambiguous. The CDR3 is 13 amino acids. Germline lookup yields CDR1 SGDLS and CDR2 YYNGEE. The germline V and J ends were trimmed by 3 bases and 0 bases, with 6 bases remaining between them. DNA for the CDR3: TGTGCCAGCAGCGCCGATATGAACACTGAAGCTTTCTTT. Translating it yields CASSADMNTEAFF.

This chain uses TRBV6-1 with TRBJ1-2, with 11 positions matching TRBD1. The CDR3 is made up of 15 amino acids. Germline V gives CDR1 MNHNS, CDR2 SASEGT. V gave up 4 bases and J gave up 3 bases; unmatched junction bases: 4. The CDR3 loop is CASSGGQGAYYGYTF. The DNA for the CDR3 is TGTGCCAGCAGTGGTGGACAGGGGGCGTACTATGGCTACACCTTC.

The genes are TRBV7-9 and TRBJ1-1, with 7 bases that match TRBD1. The CDR3 consists of 15 residues. Losses at the gene ends were 4 bases for V and 1 base for J; bases not matched to a gene: 6. The germline V gene has CDR1 SEHNR and CDR2 FQNEAQ (reference sequence). The CDR3 DNA reads as TGTGCCAGCAGCTCGGACCCAGGGGGGAACACTGAAGCTTTCTTT. This encodes CASSSDPGGNTEAFF.

V usage is TRBV9 and J usage is TRBJ2-5, with 12 bases matching TRBD1. The CDR3 loop spans 15 amino acids. J was trimmed by 5 bases and V by 0 bases; bases with no gene match: 2. Germline lookup yields CDR1 SGDLS and CDR2 YYNGEE. CDR3 protein: CASSVAGTGGETQYF. The CDR3 nucleotides read TGTGCCAGCAGCGTAGCCGGGACAGGGGGCGAGACCCAGTACTTC.

The rearrangement links TRBV27 to TRBJ1-6, with 7 bases lining up with TRBD1. Germline CDR1 is MNHEY and CDR2 is SMNVEV (reference sequence). V dropped 5 bases and J dropped 10; count of bases not matched to a gene: 5. This CDR3 contains 13 residues. DNA for the CDR3: TGTGCCAGCAGTCAGGGGGTGTTATCACCCCTCCACTTT. Protein sequence: CASSQGVLSPLHF.

V usage is TRBV14 and J usage is TRBJ2-1, with D unclear. The CDR3 covers 13 residues. Looked up from germline, CDR1 is SGHDN and CDR2 is FVKESK. V lost 4 bases, J lost 10 bases, and 14 bases lay in between. CDR3 coding DNA: TGTGCCAGCAGCCTCCCCGCTTTTCCGGAGCAGTTCTTC. Translated, it gives CASSLPAFPEQFF.

This chain connects TRBV11-1 to TRBJ2-1; either TRBD1 or TRBD2 may fit D (5 bases each). The V end was cut by 5 bases, the J end by 3 bases, with 11 bases between. This CDR3 has 14 amino acids. The germline gives CDR1 SGHAT, CDR2 FQDESV (reference sequence). DNA of the CDR3: TGTGCCAGCAGCGCCCGGGGCATCTACAATGAGCAGTTCTTC. Protein product: CASSARGIYNEQFF.

This chain connects TRBV4-1 to TRBJ2-5; the D call may be TRBD1 or TRBD2 (7 bases each). CDR1 and CDR2 (germline): MGHRA, YSYEKL. The CDR3 runs 13 residues. Trimming left V 3 bases short and J 7 bases short, with 12 bases between. The CDR3 protein is CASSQGRGLTQYF. For the CDR3, the DNA is TGCGCCAGCAGCCAGGGGAGGGGGCTGACCCAGTACTTC.

The chain couples TRBV9 to TRBJ2-7; the D gene is possibly TRBD1 (6 bases). V shed 3 bases and J shed 0 bases, with 16 bases lying between them. Germline V gene lookup returns CDR1 SGDLS and CDR2 YYNGEE. The CDR3 is 16 residues long. CDR3 in DNA: TGTGCCAGCAGCGCGGGACGACAGGATTACTCCTACGAGCAGTACTTC. This encodes CASSAGRQDYSYEQYF.

The rearrangement joins TRBV13 to TRBJ2-3; D gene uncertain. The germline gives CDR1 PRHDT, CDR2 FYEKMQ (reference sequence). This CDR3 comprises 13 residues. The ends were cut back, 4 bases at V and 1 base at J, with 6 bases in the middle. In DNA, the CDR3 is TGTGCCAGCAGCTCGTCGGGCACAGATACGCAGTATTTT. This sequence encodes CASSSSGTDTQYF.

The chain is built from TRBV7-9 and TRBJ2-1, with D perhaps matching TRBD1 (5 bases). V lost 4 bases and J lost 6, with 10 bases in between. The CDR3 sequence is 13 residues long. Germline V gene sequence: CDR1 SEHNR, CDR2 FQNEAQ (reference sequence). CDR3 sequence (DNA): TGTGCCAGCAGCTCTCGCAGGGCCAATGAGCAGTTCTTC. Translated, it gives CASSSRRANEQFF.

A few counts support this clone. The rearrangement joins TRBV10-2 to TRBJ1-2; possibly TRBD1 for D (5 bases). This CDR3 is 16 amino acids long. The germline CDR1 and CDR2 sequences are WSHSY and SAAADI. V lost 1 base and J 4 bases, leaving 16 bases between the germline ends. CDR3 in DNA: TGCGCCAGCAGTGAGTTGCCTCAGGGAGTAGGCTATGGCTACACCTTC. It codes for CASSELPQGVGYGYTF.